The T cell receptor (beta chain) under discussion was sequenced for a study of cytomegalovirus exposure and HLA in healthy donors. Study-level results: Associated with cytomegalovirus, according to the listing, were 150 to 200 TCR beta chains. The classifier was said to identify cytomegalovirus status with high specificity and sensitivity. For most TCR sequences rarity was the rule, although some public TCRs occurred in many donors.

Notes on this clone: Its antigen is not identified.

This table comes from immunoSEQ multiplex PCR, and its TCRdb copy is limited to in-frame clones, with some not included. The table lists over 150,000 clones, roughly 85% of them singletons, with 16% in the top ten. Trimming removed 3 bases at V and 2 bases at J, with 14 bases between. The CDR3 loop spans 14 amino acids. Per germline, CDR1 SQVTM and CDR2 ANQGSEA. This chain joins TRBV29-1 and TRBJ2-7, with a possible D match to TRBD1 (6 bases). The sample was PBMCs. The receptor was derived from a man aged 18-30 years in good health and CMV-seropositive. The CDR3 region has the DNA TGCAGCGTTGAGAATCGGGACATAACCTACGAGCAGTACTTC. Its translation: CSVENRDITYEQYF.